The 8 T cell receptor beta chains listed next were all sequenced from one sample in a study of patients and donors after allogeneic stem cell transplantation. Via MiXCR, TCRdb re-called the RT-PCR reads, giving one row per CDR3 protein. The repertoire holds 920,000 or so distinct CDR3 sequences, roughly 18% seen once, with roughly 6.4% in the top ten. Sequencing used blood, either unsorted or a sorted T cell fraction (not recorded which). These receptors all stem from a human donor who was either an allogeneic HSCT recipient or a stem cell or donor lymphocyte infusion donor (not recorded which). It is not recorded whose cells these are; they may come from a transplant donor.

This chain connects TRBV3-1 to TRBJ2-5; D is perhaps TRBD2 (7 bases). This CDR3 is built from 17 residues. Trimming stripped 2 bases from V and 2 bases from J, with 18 bases between. Germline values: CDR1 LGHDT, CDR2 YNNKEL (reference sequence). DNA for the CDR3: TGTGCCAGCAGCCAAACAGTAGGGGGGGGTAGACAAGAGACCCAGTACTTC. This translates into CASSQTVGGGRQETQYF.

The V and J genes are TRBV6-5 and TRBJ1-5; 9 nucleotides align to TRBD1. The CDR3 contains 14 residues. With V trimmed by 2 bases and J by 7 bases, 3 bases remained unmatched. CDR1 MNHEY and CDR2 SVGAGI come from the germline V gene. The CDR3 protein is CASSYETGGQPQHF. The CDR3 nucleotides are TGTGCCAGCAGTTACGAGACAGGGGGACAGCCCCAGCATTTT.

This clonotype has only a few counts. The chain employs TRBV4-1 and TRBJ2-7; possibly TRBD1 or TRBD2 for D (7 bases each). This CDR3 has 15 residues. Germline V gene lookup returns CDR1 MGHRA and CDR2 YSYEKL. V was clipped by 4 bases and J by 4 bases, with 17 bases between them. This CDR3 reads CASSPSPGGAYEQYF. CDR3 sequence (DNA): TGCGCCAGCAGCCCCTCGCCAGGGGGGGCTTACGAGCAGTACTTC.

This chain joins TRBV10-3 and TRBJ1-6; 7 positions agree with TRBD1. The V segment lost 4 bases and the J segment 0 bases; nucleotides outside the gene matches: 12. The CDR3 is 19 residues long. Germline CDR1 is ENHRY and CDR2 is SYGVKD. CDR3 amino acids: CAISAGSSRGSSYNSPLHF. CDR3 nucleotide sequence: TGTGCCATCAGTGCAGGATCCTCCAGGGGGAGCTCCTATAATTCACCCCTCCACTTT.

V gene TRBV5-1 combines with J gene TRBJ2-1; 12 nucleotides line up with TRBD2. The CDR3 sequence is 18 residues long. The V gene's germline CDR1 is SGHRS and CDR2 YFSETQ. V was pared by 4 bases and J by 0 bases, with 8 bases of the junction left unmatched. The CDR3, as DNA: TGCGCCAGCAGCCCCGGGACTAGCGGGTCGAACTCCTACAATGAGCAGTTCTTC. Translation gives CASSPGTSGSNSYNEQFF.

The rearrangement uses TRBV28 and TRBJ1-1; 9 bases match TRBD1. The V and J ends lost 4 bases and 4 bases, in that order; junction bases with no gene match: 7. Germline V CDR1 and CDR2: MDHEN, SYDVKM. The CDR3 totals 15 residues. CDR3 amino acids: CASSYPGTGSTEAFF. The CDR3, as DNA: TGTGCCAGCAGTTACCCCGGGACAGGGAGCACTGAAGCTTTCTTT.

This chain joins TRBV29-1 and TRBJ1-5, with TRBD1 matching over 7 bases. Germline V gene data show CDR1 as SQVTM and CDR2 as ANQGSEA. The CDR3 loop spans 14 amino acids. V gave up 4 bases and J gave up 4 bases; unmatched junction bases: 7. As DNA, the CDR3 is TGCAGCGTTGCTGAGGGGGCGGTTAATCAGCCCCAGCATTTT. The encoded protein is CSVAEGAVNQPQHF.

This clonotype was detected ten times or more. The V and J genes are TRBV4-3 and TRBJ2-7; perhaps D is TRBD1 or TRBD2 (5 bases each). Deletions cut 0 bases from V and 3 bases from J, with 12 bases between. CDR3 length: 15 residues. Germline-derived CDR1 and CDR2 are LGHNA and YSLEER. The CDR3 reads CASSQDEGRGYEQYF. The CDR3 coding sequence is TGCGCCAGCAGCCAAGATGAGGGGAGAGGCTACGAGCAGTACTTC.